This T cell receptor beta chain was captured in a study of cytomegalovirus exposure and HLA in healthy donors. PCR employed 60 Vbeta and 13 Jbeta primers. In the original analysis: Later work found 65 million to 100 million unique TCR beta chains, with approximately 12 million shared. Produced via immunoSEQ multiplex PCR; TCRdb's table is partial and in-frame only. The V and J calls and clone size come from that table; D and trimming were worked out from the DNA. Among about 130,000 clones listed, roughly 80% were seen once. Trimming removed 0 bases at V and 0 bases at J, with 4 bases between. This CDR3 comprises 14 residues. CDR1 and CDR2 from the germline V gene are LGHNA and YSLEER.

The TCR sequence derives from a woman between 35 and 50 years old in good health and CMV-seropositive. The chain uses TRBV4-3 and TRBJ2-3; D is undetermined. The sequencing input was PBMCs. The CDR3 spells CASSQDGSTDTQYF. The CDR3 nucleotides read TGCGCCAGCAGCCAAGACGGGAGCACAGATACGCAGTATTTT.